This is a list of T cell receptor beta chains from one sample in a study of blood T cell repertoires in COVID-19. The table came from immunoSEQ multiplex PCR; TCRdb's copy has only in-frame clones and leaves some out. The sample lists about 83,000 clones, around 87% seen once, with about 2.9% in the top ten. Input material: peripheral blood. All receptors derive from a woman in her forties or fifties with active or convalescent COVID-19. CDR3s include the opening cysteine and the closing phenylalanine or tryptophan. D genes are given only for firm matches. Clone size is not always given. Where it is, it says once, few, many or a class for expanded clones.

clone_size d_call j_call v_call cdr3_nt cdr3_aa
. TRBD2 TRBJ2-5 TRBV30 TGTGCCTGGGGACTAGCGGGGGTCCAAGAGACCCAGTACTTC CAWGLAGVQETQYF
few . TRBJ1-5 TRBV19 TGTGCCAGTATGCTGAGCTATAGCAATCAGCCCCAGCATTTT CASMLSYSNQPQHF
. . TRBJ1-1 TRBV6-5 TGTGCCAGCAGTTACAGTACAGGGACCTTGCGGACTGAAGCTTTCTTT CASSYSTGTLRTEAFF
. TRBD2 TRBJ2-2 TRBV3-1/TRBV3-2 TGTGCCCAAAGGCGGGGGAAGGGTGGCGACACCGGGGAGCTGTTTTTT CAQRRGKGGDTGELFF
. . TRBJ1-3 TRBV24-1 TGTGCCACCAGTCCTTCTACAGGGGGAAACACCATATATTTT CATSPSTGGNTIYF
. TRBD2 TRBJ2-1 TRBV2 TGTGCCAGCAGGACTAGCGGGGGGGTTACCTACAATGAGCAGTTCTTC CASRTSGGVTYNEQFF
. TRBD1 TRBJ1-1 TRBV6-5 TGTGCCAGCAGCAAGACAGGGGGCCTTGCTGAAGCTTTCTTT CASSKTGGLAEAFF
. . TRBJ1-1 TRBV9 TGTGCCAGCACGACAGACGACATGAACACTGAAGCTTTCTTT CASTTDDMNTEAFF
. TRBD2 TRBJ2-1 TRBV5-6 TGTGCCAGCAGCGGCGGACTAGCGGGGGACAATGAGCAGTTCTTC CASSGGLAGDNEQFF
. . TRBJ2-6 TRBV5-1 TGCGCCAGCAGCTTGGGAGGAGGGGCTGGGGCCAACGTCCTGACTTTC CASSLGGGAGANVLTF
. TRBD2 TRBJ2-5 TRBV9 TGTGCCAGCAGCGTAGCGGCTAGCGGGGGGTCTCAAGAGACCCAGTACTTC CASSVAASGGSQETQYF
. TRBD1 TRBJ2-6 TRBV18 TGTGCCAGCTCACCAATGATACTCCGGGACAGCCTGTCTGGGGCCAACGTCCTGACTTTC CASSPMILRDSLSGANVLTF
. TRBD1 TRBJ1-2 TRBV2 TGTGTCAGCAGCGTGACAGGGGACTATGGCTACACCTTC CVSSVTGDYGYTF
once TRBD1 TRBJ1-1 TRBV19 TGTGCCAGTAGCCCATCTACCCCGGGACAGGGGACAGCGGTAGCTTTCTTT CASSPSTPGQGTAVAFF
. . TRBJ1-2 TRBV28 TGTGCCAGCAGGCCCCCGACGGGTAACTATGGCTACACCTTC CASRPPTGNYGYTF
. . TRBJ1-1 TRBV6-5 TGTGCCAGCAGTTACGGGGGGGGGACCCTGAACACTGAAGCTTTCTTT CASSYGGGTLNTEAFF
once TRBD1 TRBJ1-5 TRBV6-5 TGTGCCAGCAGTCCGACAGGGATCAATCAGCCCCAGCATTTT CASSPTGINQPQHF
. . TRBJ2-3 TRBV28 TGTGCCAGCTCCGTCGGCGGAGCGACAGATACGCAGTATTTT CASSVGGATDTQYF
. TRBD1 TRBJ2-7 TRBV6-6 TGTGCCAGCAGTTTTCGGACAGGGGCTACCTACGAGCAGTACTTC CASSFRTGATYEQYF
. . TRBJ2-1 TRBV6-4 TGTGCCAGCAGTGATGGCCGATACAATGAGCAGTTCTTC CASSDGRYNEQFF
. . TRBJ1-2 TRBV20-1 TGCAGTGCCCGAAACGGGGGCTACACCTTC CSARNGGYTF
. . TRBJ2-7 TRBV15 TGTGCCACCAGCAGAGATAGGGGGACCCGCTCTCTTGAGCAGTACTTC CATSRDRGTRSLEQYF
. TRBD1 TRBJ1-2 TRBV9 TGTGCCAGCAGCGTAGAGGGACAGGGGTACGGCTACACCTTC CASSVEGQGYGYTF
. . TRBJ2-3 TRBV6-6 TGTGCCAGCAGCCCTAATAGAGATACGCAGTATTTT CASSPNRDTQYF
once TRBD1 TRBJ1-5 TRBV2 TGTGCCAGCAGTGGGACAGGGGGCTCGGGTCAGCCCCAGCATTTT CASSGTGGSGQPQHF
. . TRBJ1-1 TRBV19 TGTGCCAGTAGTATTCAGACCCCTAGCACTGAAGCTTTCTTT CASSIQTPSTEAFF
. TRBD2 TRBJ2-1 TRBV4-1 TGCGCCAGCAGCCTCCTGATAGCGGGGTCAGGCAATGAGCAGTTCTTC CASSLLIAGSGNEQFF
. . TRBJ1-5 TRBV6-1 TGTGCCAGCAGTGAAGAGGGGAGGGGAGGAAATCAGCCCCAGCATTTT CASSEEGRGGNQPQHF
. . TRBJ1-1 TRBV7-3 TGTGCCAGCAGATCGGACAGGAACACTGAAGCTTTCTTT CASRSDRNTEAFF
. . TRBJ1-3 TRBV9 TGTGCCAGCAGCCTAGGGGGAGGTGGAAACACCATATATTTT CASSLGGGGNTIYF
. TRBD1 TRBJ2-1 TRBV5-1 TGCGCCAGCAGTTCCACGGGACAGACTTACAATGAGCAGTTCTTC CASSSTGQTYNEQFF
. . TRBJ1-3 TRBV30 TGTGCCTGGACAGGAAATAGTAGGGGAAACACCATATATTTT CAWTGNSRGNTIYF
. TRBD1 TRBJ1-2 TRBV2 TGTGCCAGCATAAATCAGGGGGGAAGCTATGGCTACACCTTC CASINQGGSYGYTF
. TRBD2 TRBJ2-1 TRBV7-9 TGTGCCAGCAGCTTGGTACAGCGGGGGGGCCTTGGTGAGCAGTTCTTC CASSLVQRGGLGEQFF
. TRBD1 TRBJ2-2 TRBV27 TGTGCCAGCAGCCCCTACGACAGGGACGCGGGGGAGCTGTTTTTT CASSPYDRDAGELFF
. . TRBJ1-1 TRBV11-2 TGTGCCAGCAGCTTCAAAGGGGACACTGAAGCTTTCTTT CASSFKGDTEAFF
. TRBD2 TRBJ2-1 TRBV5-6 TGTGCCAGCAGCCTCCGACTAGCGGGGGGCCGCTTGACGGAGTTCTTC CASSLRLAGGRLTEFF
. . TRBJ1-2 TRBV2 TGTGCTACTGACGGGCAAAAACAGGATGGCTACACCTTC CATDGQKQDGYTF
once . TRBJ2-7 TRBV7-9 TGTGCCAGCAGCCCCTTTGGGGGCTACCAAAGGGAGCAGTACTTC CASSPFGGYQREQYF
. . TRBJ1-1 TRBV7-9 TGTGCCAGCAGCACGACAGTGAACACTGAAGCTTTCTTT CASSTTVNTEAFF
. TRBD1 TRBJ1-5 TRBV15 TGTGCCACCAGCAGAGAGGGCACTGGGGACAGGGTTAATCAGCCCCAGCATTTT CATSREGTGDRVNQPQHF
once TRBD1 TRBJ2-4 TRBV7-2 TGTGCCAGCAGCTTAGCCCAAACAGGGGGGAACATTCAGTACTTC CASSLAQTGGNIQYF
. . TRBJ2-3 TRBV18 TGTGCCAGCTCACCGGGGGCCTGGGTAGATACGCAGTATTTT CASSPGAWVDTQYF
. . TRBJ2-7 TRBV4-3 TGCGCCAGCAGCCAAAGCTTGCACTACGAGCAGTACTTC CASSQSLHYEQYF
. . TRBJ2-2 TRBV7-2 TGTGCCAGCAGCTTAGGGTACAGAAACACCGGGGAGCTGTTTTTT CASSLGYRNTGELFF
few . TRBJ2-1 TRBV4-3 TGCGCCAGCAGCCAAGATAATGTACTAGCTTCTGAGCAGTTCTTC CASSQDNVLASEQFF
. TRBD1 TRBJ2-2 TRBV5-6 TGTGCCAGCAGCTTGGGGGACAGGGCGACCGGGGAGCTGTTTTTT CASSLGDRATGELFF
. TRBD2 TRBJ2-5 TRBV20-1 TGCAGTGCTAGTAGTAGCGGGGGGGCCATGGGGCAAGAGACCCAGTACTTC CSASSSGGAMGQETQYF
. . TRBJ1-6 TRBV6-5 TGTGCCGTCAGGGCTAGCTCCTATAATTCACCCCTCCACTTT CAVRASSYNSPLHF
. TRBD2 TRBJ2-5 TRBV5-5 TGTGCCAGCAGCTTGGCCCCTAGCGGGGGGCAAGAGACCCAGTACTTC CASSLAPSGGQETQYF
. . TRBJ1-4 TRBV9 TGTGCCAGCAGCGAAGAGGTGGGGGGAAAACTGTTTTTT CASSEEVGGKLFF
once . TRBJ1-6 TRBV2 TGTGCCAGCAGTGAGGGGCGCGGAAATTCACCCCTCCACTTT CASSEGRGNSPLHF
. . TRBJ1-2 TRBV6-2/TRBV6-3 TGTGCCAGCAGTAGAGGAGGGAACTATGGCTACACCTTC CASSRGGNYGYTF
. TRBD1 TRBJ1-1 TRBV10-3 TGTGCCATCAGTGAGTCCACAGGGGGGAACACTGAAGCTTTCTTT CAISESTGGNTEAFF
. TRBD1 TRBJ2-7 TRBV2 TGTGCCAGCAGGCGACAGGGGGACTCCTACGAGCAGTACTTC CASRRQGDSYEQYF
once . TRBJ1-4 TRBV25-1 TGTGCCAGCAGTGACAGACCCGACAGACTACTGTTTTTT CASSDRPDRLLFF
. TRBD2 TRBJ2-1 TRBV3-1/TRBV3-2 TGTGCCAGCAGCCCTCGGGGGGGTACCTACAATGAGCAGTTCTTC CASSPRGGTYNEQFF
. . TRBJ1-2 TRBV18 TGTGCCAGCTCACCAAATGAGGGGGTTGGCTACACCTTC CASSPNEGVGYTF
. . TRBJ1-2 TRBV6-5 TGTGCCACCTTGCCCCCGACACACATCTATGGCTACACCTTC CATLPPTHIYGYTF
. TRBD2 TRBJ2-5 TRBV2 TGTGCGACTGGGAGGGGTCAAGAGACCCAGTACTTC CATGRGQETQYF